The next 8 T cell receptor beta chains were all read from a single sample in a study of shared T cell receptors in the human thymus. TCRdb keeps only in-frame clones here, not all; method: immunoSEQ multiplex PCR. Seen here are about 660,000 clones, 85% to 90% observed once, and the top ten hold 0.008% to 0.011%. This sample was shared with a second study, whose subject was human thymus T cells.

Sequencing used thymocytes. The receptors were gathered from a boy under two years old with a congenital heart defect.

This clone was detected once. The chain couples TRBV28 to TRBJ1-5; unclear D gene. Germline V gene lookup returns CDR1 MDHEN and CDR2 SYDVKM. V was trimmed by 1 base and J by 5 bases, leaving 12 bases between them. The CDR3 consists of 15 residues. This CDR3 is CASSLYRGGDQPQHF. CDR3 sequence (DNA): TGTGCCAGCAGTTTATACCGGGGTGGTGATCAGCCCCAGCATTTT.

This rearrangement joins TRBV7-9 to TRBJ2-7, with 9 bases fitting TRBD1. Unmatched junction bases numbered 8, after V lost 5 bases and J lost 3 bases. Per the germline V gene, CDR1 is SEHNR and CDR2 is FQNEAQ (reference sequence). The CDR3 consists of 15 residues. The CDR3 DNA reads TGTGCCAGCAGCCCCCGCGGGACAGGGCTCTACGAGCAGTACTTC. As protein: CASSPRGTGLYEQYF.

The chain has TRBV6-1 and TRBJ1-2, with D perhaps TRBD1 (6 bases). The CDR3 runs 15 residues. The germline gives CDR1 MNHNS, CDR2 SASEGT. Trimming pared 7 bases from V and 0 bases from J, leaving 15 bases between. CDR3 loop: CASTVDSPPNYGYTF. CDR3 in DNA: TGTGCCAGCACCGTGGACAGTCCACCTAACTATGGCTACACCTTC.

V is TRBV28 and J is TRBJ1-5; 9 bases agree with TRBD1. The length of the CDR3 is 17 residues. Per germline, CDR1 MDHEN and CDR2 SYDVKM. The V and J ends lost 3 bases and 5 bases, in that order; junction bases with no gene match: 11. CDR3 in amino acids: CASSFDPRTGEDQPQHF. DNA for the CDR3: TGTGCCAGCAGTTTTGACCCCAGGACAGGGGAAGATCAGCCCCAGCATTTT.

The CDR3 loop is CASSPRLAGGYEQYF. CDR3 DNA: TGTGCCAGCAGCCCACGACTAGCGGGAGGTTACGAGCAGTACTTC. The chain recombines TRBV11-2 with TRBJ2-7, with 13 bases that match TRBD2. The germline V gene encodes CDR1 SGHAT and CDR2 FQNNGV. This CDR3 comprises 15 residues. V gave up 5 bases and J gave up 4 bases; unmatched junction bases: 5.

The chain has TRBV28 and TRBJ2-7; 7 positions agree with TRBD1. Per the germline V gene, CDR1 is MDHEN and CDR2 is SYDVKM. CDR3 length: 15 residues. The J segment lost 2 bases and the V segment lost 6 bases, leaving 10 bases of the junction unmatched. The CDR3 loop is CASSYGRDSTYEQYF. The DNA of the CDR3 is TGTGCCAGCAGCTACGGCCGGGACAGTACCTACGAGCAGTACTTC. Supplemented by reference TRBV28 and TRBJ2-7, the full variable domain reads DVKVTQSSRYLVKRTGEKVFLECVQDMDHENMFWYRQDPGLGLRLIYFSYDVKMKEKGDIPEGYSVSREKKERFSLILESASTNQTSMYLCASSYGRDSTYEQYFGPGTRLTVT.

The sample holds a few counts of this clone. The rearrangement links TRBV5-4 to TRBJ2-1; the match to TRBD2 covers 10 bases. V shed 5 bases, J shed 4 bases, and the junction held 6 bases outside the gene matches. The CDR3 length is 15 residues. Germline V gives CDR1 SGHNT, CDR2 YYREEE (reference sequence). CDR3 DNA: TGTGCCAGCAGTTTCACTAGCGGGATGTACAATGAGCAGTTCTTC. Translated, it gives CASSFTSGMYNEQFF. Full variable domain (rest looked up from reference TRBV5-4 and TRBJ2-1): ETGVTQSPTHLIKTRGQQVTLRCSSQSGHNTVSWYQQALGQGPQFIFQYYREEENGRGNFPPRFSGLQFPNYSSELNVNALELDDSALYLCASSFTSGMYNEQFFGPGTRLTVL.

The rearrangement joins TRBV19 to TRBJ1-3; 10 positions match TRBD1. Germline CDR1 reads LNHDA; CDR2 reads SQIVND (reference sequence). The V segment lost 3 bases and the J segment 6 bases; nucleotides outside the gene matches: 14. The CDR3 sequence is 18 residues long. For the CDR3, the DNA is TGTGCCAGTAGTATCCGAACAACCCCCGGGACAGGGGAAAACACCATATATTTT. It yields the protein CASSIRTTPGTGENTIYF.